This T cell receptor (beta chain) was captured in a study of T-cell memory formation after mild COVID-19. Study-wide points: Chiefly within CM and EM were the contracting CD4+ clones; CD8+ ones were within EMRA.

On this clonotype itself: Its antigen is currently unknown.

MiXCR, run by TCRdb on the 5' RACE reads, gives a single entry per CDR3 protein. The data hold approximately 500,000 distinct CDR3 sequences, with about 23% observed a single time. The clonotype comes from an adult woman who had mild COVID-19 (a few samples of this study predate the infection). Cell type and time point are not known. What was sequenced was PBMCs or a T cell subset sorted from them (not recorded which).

CDR3 nucleotide sequence: TGTGCCAGCAGCAGGGGACTCGAATTAACGTCTTTCTTC. Translating it yields CASSRGLELTSFF. J is TRBJ2-1 and V is TRBV21-1; TRBD2 reflects the table's D call only, with no check against the DNA. TRBV21-1 is a recognized pseudogene. The CDR3 runs to 13 residues.